The 26 T cell receptor beta chains listed next were all sequenced from one sample in a study of post-analysis software for immune sequencing data. Study-wide results and limits: Among 4 or 5 TRBV segments more frequent in patients than controls were TRBV5-6, TRBV5-1 and TRBV20-1.

The TCR beta cDNA libraries carried unique molecular identifiers. TCRdb reanalysed the PCR reads using MiXCR and keeps one entry per CDR3 protein. This table holds 700,000 to 800,000 distinct CDR3 sequences, roughly 30% found once. Which antigens these TCRs recognize remains unknown. The sample was blood. The source of these receptors is a girl aged 10 to 17 with multiple sclerosis.

The genes are TRBV7-2 and TRBJ2-7; TRBD2 agrees at 13 bases. This CDR3 spans 17 amino acids. The J segment lost 6 bases and the V segment lost 5 bases, leaving 13 bases of the junction unmatched. Per the germline V gene, CDR1 is SGHTA and CDR2 is FQGNSA. In nucleotides, the CDR3 is TGTGCCAGCAGCCCCTTAAGGGGACTAGCGGGATCGAGCGAGCAGTACTTC. It encodes CASSPLRGLAGSSEQYF. Full variable domain (outside the CDR3, taken from reference TRBV7-2 and TRBJ2-7): GAGVSQSPSNKVTEKGKDVELRCDPISGHTALYWYRQSLGQGLEFLIYFQGNSAPDKSGLPSDRFSAERTGGSVSTLTIQRTQQEDSAVYLCASSPLRGLAGSSEQYFGPGTRLTVT.

CDR3 DNA sequence: TGCGCCAGCAGCCCGATCCTAGGACGGTCTGAAGCTTTCTTT. This sequence encodes CASSPILGRSEAFF. The chain has TRBV5-1 and TRBJ1-1, with D hard to call. CDR1 is SGHRS, CDR2 YFSETQ, per germline. This CDR3 spans 14 amino acids. V lost 4 bases to trimming and J lost 6 bases, with 16 bases between them.

This chain joins TRBV9 and TRBJ1-1; 8 bases line up with TRBD1. In germline, CDR1 is SGDLS, CDR2 YYNGEE. The CDR3 is 14 amino acids. Germline trimming cut 3 bases from V and 4 bases from J; bases unmatched to any gene: 5. The CDR3 region has the DNA TGTGCCAGCAGCGCGGACAGGGTGGGCACTGAAGCTTTCTTT. Amino acid sequence: CASSADRVGTEAFF.

This chain joins TRBV5-5 and TRBJ1-1; D call uncertain. The V gene lost 1 base and the J gene lost 5 bases, with 18 bases spanning the gap. CDR1 SGHKS and CDR2 YYEKEE come from the germline V gene (reference sequence). The CDR3 is made up of 16 amino acids. The CDR3 sequence: CASSLSGSGRRTEAFF. The CDR3 DNA reads as TGTGCCAGCAGCTTGAGTGGTTCCGGGCGGCGGACTGAAGCTTTCTTT.

This clonotype was detected a few times. The chain recombines TRBV6-2 or TRBV6-3 with TRBJ2-7; D remains unclear. With 2 bases removed from V and 0 bases from J, the gap between germline ends came to 14 bases. CDR1 is MNHEY and CDR2 is SVGEGT in the germline V gene. The CDR3 loop spans 16 amino acids. The CDR3 is CASSYPATSFSYEQYF. CDR3 nucleotides: TGTGCCAGCAGTTACCCTGCGACGTCGTTCTCCTACGAGCAGTACTTC.

The chain has TRBV27 and TRBJ2-7; tentative D call: TRBD2 (6 bases). The germline V gene has CDR1 MNHEY and CDR2 SMNVEV (reference sequence). The CDR3 spans 13 residues. V was shortened by 2 bases and J by 7 bases, with 12 bases between the two germline ends. The CDR3 loop reads CASSLTTRHEQYF. For the CDR3, the DNA is TGTGCCAGCAGTTTAACGACTAGACATGAGCAGTACTTC.

The CDR3 loop reads CASSLGRLGGTGELFF. The CDR3 DNA reads TGTGCCAGCAGCTTAGGTCGTTTGGGGGGCACCGGGGAGCTGTTTTTT. The chain combines TRBV11-2 with TRBJ2-2, with D perhaps matching TRBD2 (6 bases). The CDR3 spans 16 residues. From germline, CDR1 is SGHAT and CDR2 FQNNGV. Trimming cost V 1 base and J 4 bases, with 13 bases left between them.

The chain combines TRBV7-2 with TRBJ2-5, with 10 bases that match TRBD2. The J call may be incorrect, as the DNA end agrees better with TRBJ2-7. The CDR3 runs to 14 residues. Germline CDR1 is SGHTA and CDR2 is FQGNSA. The CDR3: CASSSAGTSVEQYF. DNA of the CDR3: TGTGCCAGCAGCTCTGCCGGGACTAGCGTCGAGCAGTACTTC.

This clonotype was counted between two and nine times. This chain joins TRBV28 and TRBJ2-7, with D possibly being TRBD1 (6 bases). Per the germline V gene, CDR1 is MDHEN and CDR2 is SYDVKM. The CDR3 has 14 residues. The V gene lost 6 bases and the J gene lost 4 bases, with 16 bases spanning the gap. This chain's CDR3 is CASSINRVRYEQYF. The CDR3 DNA sequence: TGTGCCAGCAGCATTAACAGGGTGAGGTACGAGCAGTACTTC. Full variable domain (remainder filled in from reference TRBV28 and TRBJ2-7): DVKVTQSSRYLVKRTGEKVFLECVQDMDHENMFWYRQDPGLGLRLIYFSYDVKMKEKGDIPEGYSVSREKKERFSLILESASTNQTSMYLCASSINRVRYEQYFGPGTRLTVT.

Remarks on this clonotype: The junction and the germline gene differ at one end; a read error may be behind it. The chain couples TRBV7-2 to TRBJ2-5; 7 bases are a match to TRBD2. CDR3 length: 16 residues. Germline CDR1 reads SGHTA; CDR2 reads FQGNSA. The CDR3, as DNA: TGTGCCGGCAGCTTGATGGCTAGCGGTAACCAAGAGACCCAGTACTTC. This codes for CAGSLMASGNQETQYF.

The chain combines TRBV6-1 with TRBJ2-5; D not resolved. The germline CDR1 and CDR2 sequences are MNHNS and SASEGT. The CDR3 is 14 residues long. Trimming shortened V by 0 bases and J by 5 bases, and 10 bases separated the two germline ends. In DNA form, the CDR3 reads TGTGCCAGCAGTGAAGCCCGGTCCACGGAGACCCAGTACTTC. It codes for CASSEARSTETQYF.

This clonotype was detected only a few times. The chain links TRBV12-3 or TRBV12-4 to TRBJ2-7; perhaps D is TRBD1 or TRBD2 (5 bases each). The CDR3 runs 14 residues. Trimming took 8 bases from V and 7 from J, leaving 21 bases between them. The CDR3: CASSPEGTPWEQYF. In DNA form, the CDR3 reads TGTGCCAGCTCTCCCGAGGGGACCCCTTGGGAGCAGTACTTC.

In its sample, this clonotype was seen a few times. The CDR3 is CASRTPGALADYGGQFF. CDR3 nucleotides: TGTGCCAGCAGAACTCCGGGAGCCCTAGCGGACTACGGGGGGCAGTTCTTC. The chain is built from TRBV6-2 or TRBV6-3 and TRBJ2-1; 7 bases match TRBD2. This CDR3 contains 17 residues. Germline V CDR1 and CDR2: MNHEY, SVGEGT. The junction had 23 bases not matched to a gene; V was cut back by 6 bases and J by 12 bases.

The rearrangement links TRBV29-1 to TRBJ2-4; D is unresolved. The DNA end is more similar to TRBJ2-7, so the J call may be wrong. From germline, CDR1 is SQVTM and CDR2 ANQGSEA. The CDR3 extends over 9 amino acids. CDR3 amino acids: CSAGHEQYF. The CDR3 bases are TGCAGCGCGGGCCACGAGCAGTACTTC.

This clonotype was detected only once. A much larger clone differs by one base, so this may be a read error. V is TRBV15 and J is TRBJ2-5; no clear D. The CDR3 runs to 12 residues. From germline, CDR1 is LNHNV and CDR2 YYDKDF (reference sequence). The CDR3: CATSGDRETQYF. The CDR3 DNA is TGTGCCACCAGCGGAGATCGGGAGACCCAGTACTTC. Variable domain in full (rest from reference TRBV15 and TRBJ2-5): DAMVIQNPRYQVTQFGKPVTLSCSQTLNHNVMYWYQQKSSQAPKLLFHYYDKDFNNEADTPDNFQSRRPNTSFCFLDIRSPGLGDTAMYLCATSGDRETQYFGPGTRLLVL.

The rearrangement links TRBV7-8 to TRBJ2-3; 11 bases map to TRBD2. CDR1 and CDR2 (germline): SGHVS, FQNEAQ. CDR3 length equals 15 residues. Losses at the gene ends were 6 bases for V and 4 bases for J; bases not matched to a gene: 6. Written as DNA, the CDR3 is TGTGCCAGCAGTTTACTAGCGGGGGCTGCAGATACGCAGTATTTT. Translation gives CASSLLAGAADTQYF.

In this sample, this clonotype turned up a few times. This chain joins TRBV27 and TRBJ2-3; tentatively, D is TRBD1 (6 bases). The V end was cut by 4 bases, the J end by 4 bases, with 18 bases between. Germline V CDR1 and CDR2: MNHEY, SMNVEV (reference sequence). The CDR3 has 16 amino acids. The CDR3 bases are TGTGCCAGCAGTTCCCTACCTTACAGGGAATCAGATACGCAGTATTTT. Translation gives CASSSLPYRESDTQYF.

The chain links TRBV6-5 to TRBJ2-7; 13 nucleotides align to TRBD2. Germline values: CDR1 MNHEY, CDR2 SVGAGI. The junction had 7 bases not matched to a gene; V was cut back by 6 bases and J by 2 bases. The CDR3 totals 16 residues. CDR3 nucleotide sequence: TGTGCCAGCAGGAAAACTAGCGGGAGGGCCCCCTACGAGCAGTACTTC. Translating gives CASRKTSGRAPYEQYF.

This clonotype was picked up a small number of times. The chain has TRBV5-1 and TRBJ2-3; 8 bases match TRBD1. The CDR3 has 16 residues. Germline V gene sequence: CDR1 SGHRS, CDR2 YFSETQ. V was clipped by 4 bases and J by 2 bases; unmatched bases: 9. Written as DNA, the CDR3 is TGCGCCAGCAGCGGGGGACAGGCCAAGACCACAGATACGCAGTATTTT. Translated: CASSGGQAKTTDTQYF.

This clonotype was recorded a few times. This sequence joins TRBV20-1 and TRBJ2-1, with 9 positions matching TRBD2. From germline, CDR1 is DFQATT and CDR2 SNEGSKA (reference sequence). After removal of 8 bases from V and 8 bases from J, the junction contained 13 bases not matched to a gene. The CDR3 consists of 14 residues. The CDR3 coding sequence is TGCAGTCCGTGGGCGGGGACTAGCATCGATGAGCAGTTCTTC. This codes for CSPWAGTSIDEQFF.

The chain has TRBV19 and TRBJ2-5; D gene unclear. Germline lookup yields CDR1 LNHDA and CDR2 SQIVND (reference sequence). Trimming took off 7 bases at V and 0 bases at J, with 12 bases between the two ends. The CDR3 length is 14 residues. CDR3 protein: CASNGRRYQETQYF. The CDR3 DNA reads TGTGCCAGTAATGGTAGACGGTACCAAGAGACCCAGTACTTC.

This clonotype was found many times. The CDR3 is CASSLPVWMGGEVYEQYF. CDR3 coding DNA: TGTGCCAGCAGCCTTCCCGTCTGGATGGGGGGAGAGGTCTACGAGCAGTACTTC. The rearrangement joins TRBV6-2 or TRBV6-3 to TRBJ2-7, with D perhaps TRBD2 (6 bases). V gave up 6 bases and J gave up 3 bases, with 27 bases separating them. Germline V gene lookup returns CDR1 MNHEY and CDR2 SVGEGT. The CDR3 runs to 18 residues.

The table lists this clonotype with a few counts. V and J are TRBV6-2 or TRBV6-3 and TRBJ2-7, with 7 nucleotides matching TRBD1. CDR3 length equals 13 residues. Unmatched junction bases numbered 6, after V lost 8 bases and J lost 2 bases. The germline gives CDR1 MNHEY, CDR2 SVGEGT. The CDR3 DNA sequence: TGTGCCAGCGGGACAGCCACGGCCTACGAGCAGTACTTC. Translated: CASGTATAYEQYF.

The genes are TRBV29-1 and TRBJ2-6; D possibly matches TRBD1 or TRBD2 (5 bases each). The CDR3 runs 17 residues. Trimming took 5 bases from V and 0 from J, leaving 17 bases between them. In germline, CDR1 is SQVTM, CDR2 ANQGSEA. CDR3 protein: CSVLSGQGPSGANVLTF. CDR3 bases: TGCAGCGTTCTGAGTGGGCAGGGACCCTCTGGGGCCAACGTCCTGACTTTC.

The chain has TRBV5-1 and TRBJ2-2, with no clear D. The CDR3 sequence is 15 residues long. The V end was cut by 1 base, the J end by 0 bases, with 7 bases between. Germline-derived CDR1 and CDR2 are SGHRS and YFSETQ. DNA of the CDR3: TGCGCCAGCAGCTTGATAGCCCCGAACACCGGGGAGCTGTTTTTT. This sequence encodes CASSLIAPNTGELFF.

This clonotype has only a few counts. A junction end diverges from the germline sequence, so it may reflect a read error. This chain connects TRBV7-2 to TRBJ2-1; the D gene is possibly TRBD2 (6 bases). Germline CDR1 and CDR2: SGHTA and FQGNSA. The CDR3 contains 17 residues. The CDR3 region is CASSSWGGTDAYNEQCF. CDR3 in DNA: TGTGCCAGCAGCTCCTGGGGCGGGACCGACGCCTACAATGAGCAGTGCTTC. Full variable domain (remainder filled in from reference TRBV7-2 and TRBJ2-1): GAGVSQSPSNKVTEKGKDVELRCDPISGHTALYWYRQSLGQGLEFLIYFQGNSAPDKSGLPSDRFSAERTGGSVSTLTIQRTQQEDSAVYLCASSSWGGTDAYNEQCFGPGTRLTVL.